The sequence of this TCR beta chain was determined in a study of metastatic and nonmetastatic thyroid tumors. Thyroid surgery was preceded by no treatment in any patient. About this clone itself: Its antigen is still unknown.

Using MiXCR, TCRdb re-called clones from the PCR reads. In the table there are just over 20,000 clones, around an eighth of which are singletons. Findings of the study overall: Malignant thyroid tumors reportedly exceeded benign nodules significantly in TCR beta diversity, with the difference appearing in blood and tumor.

This sequence originates from a female donor with papillary thyroid cancer or a benign thyroid nodule (not recorded which). Some clones in this sample may be carry-over from other donors' samples. The sample comprised blood.

The CDR3 here is CASTARNGLSEQYF. The DNA for the CDR3 is TGTGCCAGTACTGCCCGGAATGGGTTAAGCGAGCAGTACTTC. The genes are TRBV19 and TRBJ2-7; D gene unclear. Germline lookup yields CDR1 LNHDA and CDR2 SQIVND (reference sequence). Trimming took off 7 bases at V and 6 bases at J, with 19 bases between the two ends. The CDR3 consists of 14 residues. Filled out from reference TRBV19 and TRBJ2-7, the complete variable domain reads DGGITQSPKYLFRKEGQNVTLSCEQNLNHDAMYWYRQDPGQGLRLIYYSQIVNDFQKGDIAEGYSVSREKKESFPLTVTSAQKNPTAFYLCASTARNGLSEQYFGPGTRLTVT.